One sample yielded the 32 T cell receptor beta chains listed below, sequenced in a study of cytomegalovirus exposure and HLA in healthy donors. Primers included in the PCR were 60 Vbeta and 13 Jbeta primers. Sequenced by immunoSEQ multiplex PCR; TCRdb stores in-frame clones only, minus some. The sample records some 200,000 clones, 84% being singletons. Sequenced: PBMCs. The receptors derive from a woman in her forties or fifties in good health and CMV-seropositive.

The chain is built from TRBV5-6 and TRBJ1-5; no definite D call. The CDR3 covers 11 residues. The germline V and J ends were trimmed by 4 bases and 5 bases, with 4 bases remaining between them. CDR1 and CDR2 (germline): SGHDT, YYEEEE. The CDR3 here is CASSLYQPQHF. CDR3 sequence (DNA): TGTGCCAGCAGCCTTTATCAGCCCCAGCATTTT.

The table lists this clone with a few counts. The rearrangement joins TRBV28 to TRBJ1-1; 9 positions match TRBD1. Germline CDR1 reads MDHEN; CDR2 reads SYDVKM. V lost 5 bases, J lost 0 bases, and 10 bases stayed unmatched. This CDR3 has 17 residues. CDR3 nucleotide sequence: TGTGCCAGCAGTCGGTCTTGGGGACAGGGCATGAACACTGAAGCTTTCTTT. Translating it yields CASSRSWGQGMNTEAFF.

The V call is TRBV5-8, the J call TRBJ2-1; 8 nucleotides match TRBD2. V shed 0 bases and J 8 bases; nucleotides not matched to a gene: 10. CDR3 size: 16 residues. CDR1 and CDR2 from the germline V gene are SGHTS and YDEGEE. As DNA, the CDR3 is TGTGCCAGCAGCTTGGCGCGGGGGGCAGGGGTGGATGAGCAGTTCTTC. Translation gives CASSLARGAGVDEQFF. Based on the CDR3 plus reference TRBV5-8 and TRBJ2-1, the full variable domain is EAGVTQSPTHLIKTRGQQATLRCSPISGHTSVYWYQQALGLGLQFLLWYDEGEERNRGNFPPRFSGRQFPNYSSELNVNALELEDSALYLCASSLARGAGVDEQFFGPGTRLTVL.

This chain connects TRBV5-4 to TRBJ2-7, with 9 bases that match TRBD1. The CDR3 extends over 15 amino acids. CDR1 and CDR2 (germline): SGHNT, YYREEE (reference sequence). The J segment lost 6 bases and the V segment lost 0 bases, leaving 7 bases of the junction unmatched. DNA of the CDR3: TGTGCCAGCAGCTTGGCGGCGGGACAGGGATTCGAGCAGTACTTC. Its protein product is CASSLAAGQGFEQYF.

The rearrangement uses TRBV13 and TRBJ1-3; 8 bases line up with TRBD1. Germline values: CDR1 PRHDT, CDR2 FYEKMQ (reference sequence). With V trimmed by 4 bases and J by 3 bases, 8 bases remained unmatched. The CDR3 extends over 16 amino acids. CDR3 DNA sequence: TGTGCCAGCAGCTCCCAGGACAGGGCGGATGGAAACACCATATATTTT. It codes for CASSSQDRADGNTIYF.

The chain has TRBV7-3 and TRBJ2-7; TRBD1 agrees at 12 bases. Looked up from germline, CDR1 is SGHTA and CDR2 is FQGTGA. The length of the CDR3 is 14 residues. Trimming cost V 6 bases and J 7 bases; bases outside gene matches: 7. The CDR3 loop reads CASSQGQGAREQYF. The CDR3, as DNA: TGTGCCAGCAGTCAGGGACAGGGGGCGCGTGAGCAGTACTTC.

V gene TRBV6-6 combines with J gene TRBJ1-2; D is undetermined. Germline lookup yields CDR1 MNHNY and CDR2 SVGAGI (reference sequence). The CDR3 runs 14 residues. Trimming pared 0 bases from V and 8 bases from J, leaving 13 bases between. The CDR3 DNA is TGTGCCAGCAGTTACTCGACGGGGTCATGGGGCTACACCTTC. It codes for CASSYSTGSWGYTF.

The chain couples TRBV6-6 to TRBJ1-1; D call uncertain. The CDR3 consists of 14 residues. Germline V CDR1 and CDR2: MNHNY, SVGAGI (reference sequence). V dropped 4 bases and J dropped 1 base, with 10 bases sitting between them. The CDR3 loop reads CASSSGGRNTEAFF. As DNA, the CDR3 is TGTGCCAGCAGTTCGGGAGGGAGGAACACTGAAGCTTTCTTT.

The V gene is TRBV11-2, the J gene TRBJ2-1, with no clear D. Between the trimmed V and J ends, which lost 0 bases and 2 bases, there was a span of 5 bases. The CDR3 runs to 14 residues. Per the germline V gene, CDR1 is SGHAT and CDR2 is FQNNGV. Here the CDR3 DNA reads TGTGCCAGCAGCTTAGAGCCAGCCTACAATGAGCAGTTCTTC. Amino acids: CASSLEPAYNEQFF. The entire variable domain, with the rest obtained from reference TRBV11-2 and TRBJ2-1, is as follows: EAGVAQSPRYKIIEKRQSVAFWCNPISGHATLYWYQQILGQGPKLLIQFQNNGVVDDSQLPKDRFSAERLKGVDSTLKIQPAKLEDSAVYLCASSLEPAYNEQFFGPGTRLTVL.

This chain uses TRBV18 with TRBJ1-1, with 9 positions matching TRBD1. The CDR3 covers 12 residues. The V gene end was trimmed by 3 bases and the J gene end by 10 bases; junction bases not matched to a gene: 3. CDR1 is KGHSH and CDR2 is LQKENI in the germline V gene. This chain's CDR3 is CASSPDRGGAFF. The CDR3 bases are TGTGCCAGCTCACCGGACAGGGGAGGAGCTTTCTTT.

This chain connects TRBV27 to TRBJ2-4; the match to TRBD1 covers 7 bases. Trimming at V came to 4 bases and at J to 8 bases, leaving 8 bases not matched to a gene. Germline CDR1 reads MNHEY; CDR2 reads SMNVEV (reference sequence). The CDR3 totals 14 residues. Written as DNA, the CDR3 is TGTGCCAGCAGTTACAACAGGGGTGGGGACATTCAGTACTTC. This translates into CASSYNRGGDIQYF.

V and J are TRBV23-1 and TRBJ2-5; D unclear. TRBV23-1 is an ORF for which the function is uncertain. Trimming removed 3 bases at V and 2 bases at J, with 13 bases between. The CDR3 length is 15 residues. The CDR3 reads CASSHFTRQQETQYF. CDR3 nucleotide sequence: TGCGCCAGCAGTCATTTCACGAGACAACAAGAGACCCAGTACTTC.

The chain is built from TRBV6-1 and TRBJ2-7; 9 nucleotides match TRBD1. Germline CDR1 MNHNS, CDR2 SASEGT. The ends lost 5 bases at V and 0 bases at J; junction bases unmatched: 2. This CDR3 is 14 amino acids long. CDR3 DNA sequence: TGTGCCAGCAGTAGGACAGGGGACTCCTACGAGCAGTACTTC. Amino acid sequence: CASSRTGDSYEQYF.

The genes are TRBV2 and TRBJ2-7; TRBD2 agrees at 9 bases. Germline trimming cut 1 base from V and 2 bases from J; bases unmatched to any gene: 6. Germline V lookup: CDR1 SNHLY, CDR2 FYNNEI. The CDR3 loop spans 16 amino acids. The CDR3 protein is CASSEGGGGGPYEQYF. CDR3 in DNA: TGTGCCAGCAGTGAAGGTGGCGGGGGGGGACCCTACGAGCAGTACTTC.

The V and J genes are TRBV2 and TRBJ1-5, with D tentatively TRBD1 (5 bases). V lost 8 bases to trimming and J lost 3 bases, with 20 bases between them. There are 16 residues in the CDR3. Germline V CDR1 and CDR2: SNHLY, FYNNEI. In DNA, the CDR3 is TGTGCCAGCTCTGGGGGGTCTAGCAGGACCAATCAGCCCCAGCATTTT. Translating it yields CASSGGSSRTNQPQHF.

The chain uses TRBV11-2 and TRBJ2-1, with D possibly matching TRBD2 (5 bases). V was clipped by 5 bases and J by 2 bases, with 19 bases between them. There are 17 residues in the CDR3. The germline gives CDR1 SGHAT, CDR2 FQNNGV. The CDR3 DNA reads TGTGCCAGCAGCCGGCGCGAGGGCCTGGGCCCCTACAATGAGCAGTTCTTC. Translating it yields CASSRREGLGPYNEQFF.

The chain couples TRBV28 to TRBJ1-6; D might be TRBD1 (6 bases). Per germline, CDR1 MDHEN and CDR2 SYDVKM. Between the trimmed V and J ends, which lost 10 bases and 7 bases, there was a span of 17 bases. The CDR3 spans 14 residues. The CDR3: CATQKGDRNSPLHF. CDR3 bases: TGTGCCACCCAAAAGGGGGATCGAAATTCACCCCTCCACTTT. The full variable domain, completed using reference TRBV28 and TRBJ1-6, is DVKVTQSSRYLVKRTGEKVFLECVQDMDHENMFWYRQDPGLGLRLIYFSYDVKMKEKGDIPEGYSVSREKKERFSLILESASTNQTSMYLCATQKGDRNSPLHFGNGTRLTVT.

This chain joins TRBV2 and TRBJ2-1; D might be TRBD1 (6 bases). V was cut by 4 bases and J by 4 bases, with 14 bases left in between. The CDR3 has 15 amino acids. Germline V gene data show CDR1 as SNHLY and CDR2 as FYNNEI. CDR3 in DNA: TGTGCCAGCAGTGGAAGGGGGTCCCCTTACAATGAGCAGTTCTTC. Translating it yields CASSGRGSPYNEQFF.

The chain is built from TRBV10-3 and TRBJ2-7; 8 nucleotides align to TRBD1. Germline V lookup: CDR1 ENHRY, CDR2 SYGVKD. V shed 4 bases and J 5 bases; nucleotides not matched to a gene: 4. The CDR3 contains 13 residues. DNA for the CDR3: TGTGCCATCAGTGTACAGGGGGTCGACGAGCAGTACTTC. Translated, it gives CAISVQGVDEQYF.

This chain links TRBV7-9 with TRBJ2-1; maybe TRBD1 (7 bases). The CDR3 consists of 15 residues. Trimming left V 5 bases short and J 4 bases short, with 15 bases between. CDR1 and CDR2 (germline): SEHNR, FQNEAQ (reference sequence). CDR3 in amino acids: CASSPRGTEYNEQFF. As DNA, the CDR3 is TGTGCCAGCAGCCCCCGGGGGACAGAGTACAATGAGCAGTTCTTC.

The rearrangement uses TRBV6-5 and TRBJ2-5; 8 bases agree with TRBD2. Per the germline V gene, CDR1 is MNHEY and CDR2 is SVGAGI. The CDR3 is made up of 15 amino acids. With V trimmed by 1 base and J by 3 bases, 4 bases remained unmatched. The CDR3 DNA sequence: TGTGCCAGCAGTTACTACGGGGGGGCTAAAGAGACCCAGTACTTC. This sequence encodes CASSYYGGAKETQYF.

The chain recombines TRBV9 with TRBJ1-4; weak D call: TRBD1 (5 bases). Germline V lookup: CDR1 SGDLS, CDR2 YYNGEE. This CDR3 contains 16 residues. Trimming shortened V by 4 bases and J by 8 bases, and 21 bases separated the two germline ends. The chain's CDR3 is CASSPQSPQGGEKLFF. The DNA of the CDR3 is TGTGCCAGCAGCCCACAATCCCCCCAGGGTGGAGAAAAACTGTTTTTT.

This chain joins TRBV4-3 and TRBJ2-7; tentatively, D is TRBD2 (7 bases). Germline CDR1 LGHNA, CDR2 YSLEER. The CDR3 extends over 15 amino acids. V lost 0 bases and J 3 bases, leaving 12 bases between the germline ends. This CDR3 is CASSQDPGGHYEQYF. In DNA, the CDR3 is TGCGCCAGCAGCCAAGATCCCGGGGGGCACTACGAGCAGTACTTC.

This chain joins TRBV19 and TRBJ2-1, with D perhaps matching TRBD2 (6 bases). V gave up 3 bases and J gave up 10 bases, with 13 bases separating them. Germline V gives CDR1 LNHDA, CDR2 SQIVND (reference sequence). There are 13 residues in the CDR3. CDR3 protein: CASSIKGGIEQFF. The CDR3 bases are TGTGCCAGTAGTATCAAAGGAGGGATCGAGCAGTTCTTC.

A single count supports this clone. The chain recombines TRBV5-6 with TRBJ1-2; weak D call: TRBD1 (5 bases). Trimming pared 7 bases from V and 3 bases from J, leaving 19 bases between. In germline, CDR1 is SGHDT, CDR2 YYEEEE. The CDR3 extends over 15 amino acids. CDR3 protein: CASARRGGGDYGYTF. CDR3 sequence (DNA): TGTGCCAGCGCCCGAAGGGGCGGAGGGGACTATGGCTACACCTTC.

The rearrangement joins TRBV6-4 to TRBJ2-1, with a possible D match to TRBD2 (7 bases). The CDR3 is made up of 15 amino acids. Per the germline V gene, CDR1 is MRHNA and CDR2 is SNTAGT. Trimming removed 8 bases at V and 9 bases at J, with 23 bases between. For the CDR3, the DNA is TGTGCCAGCTCCCGAGCGGGATTAGGAGGGGGTGAGCAGTTCTTC. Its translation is CASSRAGLGGGEQFF.

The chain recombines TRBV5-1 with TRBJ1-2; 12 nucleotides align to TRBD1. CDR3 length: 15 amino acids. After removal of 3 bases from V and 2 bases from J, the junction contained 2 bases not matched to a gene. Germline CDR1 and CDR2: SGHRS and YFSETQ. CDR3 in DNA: TGCGCCAGCAGCTACGGGACAGGGGGCAACTATGGCTACACCTTC. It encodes CASSYGTGGNYGYTF.

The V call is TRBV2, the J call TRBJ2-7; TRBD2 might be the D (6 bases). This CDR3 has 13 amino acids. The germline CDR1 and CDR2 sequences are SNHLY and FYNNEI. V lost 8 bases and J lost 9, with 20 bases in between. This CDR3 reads CASGGTRESRQYF. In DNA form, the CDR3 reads TGTGCCAGCGGGGGGACTCGTGAATCGAGGCAGTACTTC. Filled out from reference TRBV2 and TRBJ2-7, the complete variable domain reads EPEVTQTPSHQVTQMGQEVILRCVPISNHLYFYWYRQILGQKVEFLVSFYNNEISEKSEIFDDQFSVERPDGSNFTLKIRSTKLEDSAMYFCASGGTRESRQYFGPGTRLTVT.

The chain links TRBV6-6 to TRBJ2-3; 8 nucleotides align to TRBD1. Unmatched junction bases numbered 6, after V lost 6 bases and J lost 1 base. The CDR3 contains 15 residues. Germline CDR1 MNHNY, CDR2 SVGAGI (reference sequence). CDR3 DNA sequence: TGTGCCAGCAGGAGGGACAGGCATCGCACAGATACGCAGTATTTT. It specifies CASRRDRHRTDTQYF.

CDR3 loop: CASRPSEGIGYTF. CDR3 sequence (DNA): TGTGCCAGCAGGCCCTCGGAGGGGATCGGCTACACCTTC. The V and J genes are TRBV5-4 and TRBJ1-2; maybe TRBD1 (5 bases). Per germline, CDR1 SGHNT and CDR2 YYREEE (reference sequence). CDR3 length: 13 amino acids. Trimming pared 5 bases from V and 8 bases from J, leaving 16 bases between.

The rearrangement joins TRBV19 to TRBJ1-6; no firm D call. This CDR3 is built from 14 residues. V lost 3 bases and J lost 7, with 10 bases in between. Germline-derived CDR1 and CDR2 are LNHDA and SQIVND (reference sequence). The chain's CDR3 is CASSMGQINSPLHF. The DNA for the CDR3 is TGTGCCAGTAGTATGGGCCAGATAAATTCACCCCTCCACTTT.

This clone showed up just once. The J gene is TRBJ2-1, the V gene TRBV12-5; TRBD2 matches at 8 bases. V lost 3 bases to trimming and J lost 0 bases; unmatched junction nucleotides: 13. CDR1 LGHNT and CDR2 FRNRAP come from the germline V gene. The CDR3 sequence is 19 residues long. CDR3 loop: CASGFIGGAQLSSYNEQFF. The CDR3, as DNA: TGTGCTAGTGGTTTTATCGGGGGGGCTCAATTAAGCTCCTACAATGAGCAGTTCTTC. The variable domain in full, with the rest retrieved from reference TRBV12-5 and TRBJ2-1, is DARVTQTPRHKVTEMGQEVTMRCQPILGHNTVFWYRQTMMQGLELLAYFRNRAPLDDSGMPKDRFSAEMPDATLATLKIQPSEPRDSAVYFCASGFIGGAQLSSYNEQFFGPGTRLTVL.